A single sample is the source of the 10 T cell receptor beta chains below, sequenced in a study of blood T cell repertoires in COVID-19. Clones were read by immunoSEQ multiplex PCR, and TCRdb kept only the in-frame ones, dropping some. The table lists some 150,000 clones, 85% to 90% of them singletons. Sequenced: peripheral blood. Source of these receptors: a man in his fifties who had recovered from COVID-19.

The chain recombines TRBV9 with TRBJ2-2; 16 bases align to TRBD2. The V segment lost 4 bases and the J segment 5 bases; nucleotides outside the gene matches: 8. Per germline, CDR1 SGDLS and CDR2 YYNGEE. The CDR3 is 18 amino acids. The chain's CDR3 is CASSKLGTSGGATGELFF. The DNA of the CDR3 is TGTGCCAGCAGCAAGCTCGGGACTAGCGGGGGGGCAACCGGGGAGCTGTTTTTT.

In DNA form, the CDR3 reads TGTGCCAGCAGGCTCTGGGGGGGACGAGATACGCAGTATTTT. Translation gives CASRLWGGRDTQYF. V and J are TRBV5-6 and TRBJ2-3; 7 bases line up with TRBD2. The CDR3 is made up of 14 amino acids. Germline trimming cut 5 bases from V and 5 bases from J; bases unmatched to any gene: 8. CDR1 and CDR2 (germline): SGHDT, YYEEEE. Variable domain in full (rest from reference TRBV5-6 and TRBJ2-3): DAGVTQSPTHLIKTRGQQVTLRCSPKSGHDTVSWYQQALGQGPQFIFQYYEEEERQRGNFPDRFSGHQFPNYSSELNVNALLLGDSALYLCASRLWGGRDTQYFGPGTRLTVL.

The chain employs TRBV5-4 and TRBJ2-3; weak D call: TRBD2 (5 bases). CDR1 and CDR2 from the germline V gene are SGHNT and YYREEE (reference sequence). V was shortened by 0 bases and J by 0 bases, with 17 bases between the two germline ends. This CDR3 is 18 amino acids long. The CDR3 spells CASSLAGGAGPSTDTQYF. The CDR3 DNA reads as TGTGCCAGCAGCTTGGCCGGAGGAGCAGGACCAAGCACAGATACGCAGTATTTT.

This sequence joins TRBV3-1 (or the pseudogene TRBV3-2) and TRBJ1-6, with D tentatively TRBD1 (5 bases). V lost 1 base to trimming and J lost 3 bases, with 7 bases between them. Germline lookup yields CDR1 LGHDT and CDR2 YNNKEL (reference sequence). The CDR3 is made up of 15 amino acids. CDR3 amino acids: CASSQGGHYNSPLHF. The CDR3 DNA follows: TGTGCCAGCAGCCAAGGGGGCCACTATAATTCACCCCTCCACTTT.

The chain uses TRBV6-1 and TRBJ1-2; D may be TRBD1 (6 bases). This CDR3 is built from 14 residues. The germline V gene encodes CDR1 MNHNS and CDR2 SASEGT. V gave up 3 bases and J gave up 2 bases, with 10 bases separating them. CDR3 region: CASSDQGSNYGYTF. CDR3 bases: TGTGCCAGCAGTGACCAGGGGAGCAACTATGGCTACACCTTC.

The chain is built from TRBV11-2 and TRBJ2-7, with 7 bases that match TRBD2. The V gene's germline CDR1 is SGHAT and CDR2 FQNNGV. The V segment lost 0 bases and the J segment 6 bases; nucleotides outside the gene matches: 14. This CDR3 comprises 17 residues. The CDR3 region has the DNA TGTGCCAGCAGCTTAGATTTGGTGAGGCCTCGGGGGGTCGAGCAGTACTTC. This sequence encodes CASSLDLVRPRGVEQYF.

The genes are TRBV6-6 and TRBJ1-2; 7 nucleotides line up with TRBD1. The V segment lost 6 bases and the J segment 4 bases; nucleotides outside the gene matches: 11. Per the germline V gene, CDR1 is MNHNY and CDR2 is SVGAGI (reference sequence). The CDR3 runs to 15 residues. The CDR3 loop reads CASSPPGQALYGYTF. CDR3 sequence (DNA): TGTGCCAGCAGCCCACCCGGACAGGCTCTCTATGGCTACACCTTC.

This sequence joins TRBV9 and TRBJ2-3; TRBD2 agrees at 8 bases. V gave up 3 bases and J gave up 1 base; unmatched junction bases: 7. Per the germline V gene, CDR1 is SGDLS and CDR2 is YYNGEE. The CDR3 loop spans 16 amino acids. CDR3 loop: CASSGAGTRGTDTQYF. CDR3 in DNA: TGTGCCAGCAGCGGGGCCGGGACTAGGGGCACAGATACGCAGTATTTT. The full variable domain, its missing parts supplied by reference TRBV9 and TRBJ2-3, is DSGVTQTPKHLITATGQRVTLRCSPRSGDLSVYWYQQSLDQGLQFLIQYYNGEERAKGNILERFSAQQFPDLHSELNLSSLELGDSALYFCASSGAGTRGTDTQYFGPGTRLTVL.

The CDR3 region is CSGRAGPAYEQYF. The CDR3 nucleotides are TGCAGCGGGCGAGCGGGACCCGCCTACGAGCAGTACTTC. This chain connects TRBV29-1 to TRBJ2-7, with TRBD2 identical over 7 bases. The germline gives CDR1 SQVTM, CDR2 ANQGSEA. The V and J ends lost 7 bases and 2 bases, in that order; junction bases with no gene match: 8. This CDR3 comprises 13 residues.

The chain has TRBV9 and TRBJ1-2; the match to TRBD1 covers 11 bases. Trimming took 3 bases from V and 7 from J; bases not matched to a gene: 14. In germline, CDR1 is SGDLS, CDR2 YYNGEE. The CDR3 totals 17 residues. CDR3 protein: CASSATPGTGGLSGYTF. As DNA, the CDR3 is TGTGCCAGCAGCGCGACCCCGGGGACAGGGGGTTTGAGTGGCTACACCTTC.